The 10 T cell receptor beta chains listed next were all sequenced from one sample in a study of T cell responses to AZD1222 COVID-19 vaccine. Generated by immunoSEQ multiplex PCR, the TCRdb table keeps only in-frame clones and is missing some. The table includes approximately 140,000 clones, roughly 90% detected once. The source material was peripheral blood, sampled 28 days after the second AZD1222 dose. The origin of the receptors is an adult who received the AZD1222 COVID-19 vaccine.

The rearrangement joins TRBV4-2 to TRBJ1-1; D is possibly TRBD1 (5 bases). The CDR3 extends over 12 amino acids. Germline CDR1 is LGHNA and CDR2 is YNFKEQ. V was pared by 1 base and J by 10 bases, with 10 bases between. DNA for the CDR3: TGTGCCAGCAGCCAAGCCAGAACAGGAGCTTTCTTT. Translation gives CASSQARTGAFF.

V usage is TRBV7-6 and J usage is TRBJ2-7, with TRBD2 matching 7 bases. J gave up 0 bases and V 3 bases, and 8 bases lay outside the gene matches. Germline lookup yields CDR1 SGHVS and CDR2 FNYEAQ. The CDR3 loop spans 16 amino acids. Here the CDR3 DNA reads TGTGCCAGCAGCTTGTTTCCAGCGGGAACCTCCTACGAGCAGTACTTC. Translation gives CASSLFPAGTSYEQYF.

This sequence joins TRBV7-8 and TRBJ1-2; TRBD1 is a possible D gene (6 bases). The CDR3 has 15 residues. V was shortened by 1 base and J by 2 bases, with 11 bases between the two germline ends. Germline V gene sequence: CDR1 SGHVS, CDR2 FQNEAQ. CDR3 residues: CASSLGGTSNYGYTF. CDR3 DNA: TGTGCCAGCAGCTTAGGGGGGACAAGCAACTATGGCTACACCTTC. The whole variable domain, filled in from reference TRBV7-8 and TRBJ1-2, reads GAGVSQSPRYKVAKRGQDVALRCDPISGHVSLFWYQQALGQGPEFLTYFQNEAQLDKSGLPSDRFFAERPEGSVSTLKIQRTQQEDSAVYLCASSLGGTSNYGYTFGSGTRLTVV.

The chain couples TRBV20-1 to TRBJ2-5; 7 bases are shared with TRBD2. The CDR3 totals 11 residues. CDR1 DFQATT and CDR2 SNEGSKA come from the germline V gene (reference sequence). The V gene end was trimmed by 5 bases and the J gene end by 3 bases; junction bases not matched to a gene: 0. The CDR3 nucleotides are TGCAGTGCTGCGGGGGAAGAGACCCAGTACTTC. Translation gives CSAAGEETQYF.

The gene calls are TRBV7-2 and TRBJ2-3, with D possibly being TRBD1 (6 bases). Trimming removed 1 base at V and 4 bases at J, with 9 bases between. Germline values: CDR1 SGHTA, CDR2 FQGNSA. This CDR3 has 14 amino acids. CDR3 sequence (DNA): TGTGCCAGCAGCTTAGGGGGGCGGGCAGATACGCAGTATTTT. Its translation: CASSLGGRADTQYF.

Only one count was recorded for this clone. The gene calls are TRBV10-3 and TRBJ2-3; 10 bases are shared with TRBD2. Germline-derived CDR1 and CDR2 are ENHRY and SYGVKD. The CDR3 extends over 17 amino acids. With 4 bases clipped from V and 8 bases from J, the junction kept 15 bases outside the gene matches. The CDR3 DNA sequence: TGTGCCATCAGTGGGGCCCTGACTAGCGGGCCGCCCAGTACGCAGTATTTT. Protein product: CAISGALTSGPPSTQYF.

The CDR3 DNA reads as TGTGCCAGTAGCCCCTCCATGGGACAAGGAGGCCTCAACAATCAGCCCCAGCATTTT. Translation gives CASSPSMGQGGLNNQPQHF. The J gene is TRBJ1-5, the V gene TRBV19; perhaps TRBD1 as D (6 bases). Germline V CDR1 and CDR2: LNHDA, SQIVND (reference sequence). V gave up 6 bases and J gave up 3 bases, with 27 bases separating them. The CDR3 spans 19 residues.

The CDR3 sequence is CSASLVPSGELFF. CDR3 bases: TGCAGTGCTAGTCTGGTCCCCAGCGGGGAGCTGTTTTTT. The chain joins TRBV20-1 to TRBJ2-2; D not resolved. Trimming stripped 3 bases from V and 7 bases from J, with 12 bases between. Germline V gene sequence: CDR1 DFQATT, CDR2 SNEGSKA (reference sequence). This CDR3 has 13 amino acids.

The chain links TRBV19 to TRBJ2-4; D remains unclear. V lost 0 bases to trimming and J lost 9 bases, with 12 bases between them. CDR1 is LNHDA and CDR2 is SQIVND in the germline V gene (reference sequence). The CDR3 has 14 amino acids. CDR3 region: CASSIDYNQRIQYF. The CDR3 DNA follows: TGTGCCAGTAGTATAGATTACAATCAGCGCATTCAGTACTTC.

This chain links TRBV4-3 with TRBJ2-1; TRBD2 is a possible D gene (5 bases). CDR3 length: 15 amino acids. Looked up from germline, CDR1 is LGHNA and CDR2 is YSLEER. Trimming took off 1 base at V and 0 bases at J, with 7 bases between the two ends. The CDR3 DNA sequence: TGCGCCAGCAGCCAAGGGACTTACTCCTACAATGAGCAGTTCTTC. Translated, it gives CASSQGTYSYNEQFF.